This TCR beta chain was sequenced in a study of blood T cell repertoires in COVID-19. The protocol was immunoSEQ multiplex PCR, while the TCRdb copy is restricted to in-frame clones and leaves out a portion. Of about 200,000 clones in the sample, roughly 81% were seen once. Germline assignment: CDR1 KGHSH and CDR2 LQKENI. CDR3 length: 17 residues. V lost 3 bases, J lost 0 bases, and 3 bases stayed unmatched. The source material was peripheral blood. V is TRBV18 and J is TRBJ2-6; TRBD1 agrees at 9 bases. This sequence was found in an elderly woman with acute or convalescent COVID-19. CDR3 in DNA: TGTGCCAGCTCACCGGGACAGGGAAACTCTGGGGCCAACGTCCTGACTTTC. This codes for CASSPGQGNSGANVLTF.